These 26 T cell receptor beta chains were all obtained from the same sample, sequenced in a study of response to subunit inactivated influenza vaccine. From the RT-PCR reads, TCRdb called clonotypes with MiXCR, one entry per CDR3 protein. This table holds 650,000 to 700,000 distinct CDR3 sequences, 15% to 18% found once. The specimen comprised PBMCs from blood, sampled about 12 days after vaccination. Source of these receptors: a man aged 50 to 60 who received an inactivated influenza vaccine.

A few counts support this clonotype. The chain joins TRBV28 to TRBJ2-1; perhaps TRBD2 as D (5 bases). Trimming took 5 bases from V and 4 from J, leaving 12 bases between them. There are 14 residues in the CDR3. CDR1 and CDR2 (germline): MDHEN, SYDVKM. The CDR3 DNA follows: TGTGCCAGCAGTAAGAGCGGTACTTACAATGAGCAGTTCTTC. This sequence encodes CASSKSGTYNEQFF. Looking up the rest from reference TRBV28 and TRBJ2-1 gives the full variable domain: DVKVTQSSRYLVKRTGEKVFLECVQDMDHENMFWYRQDPGLGLRLIYFSYDVKMKEKGDIPEGYSVSREKKERFSLILESASTNQTSMYLCASSKSGTYNEQFFGPGTRLTVL.

This clonotype was recorded at least ten times. The chain couples TRBV14 to TRBJ2-1; D is unclear. V lost 0 bases and J lost 15, with 15 bases in between. The germline V gene has CDR1 SGHDN and CDR2 FVKESK. The CDR3 is 13 residues long. In DNA form, the CDR3 reads TGTGCCAGCAGCCAAGATCACTGGCCCCATCTGTTCTTC. Its protein product is CASSQDHWPHLFF.

V usage is TRBV27 and J usage is TRBJ2-3; 7 bases are shared with TRBD2. The CDR3 is 15 amino acids. The V gene end was trimmed by 6 bases and the J gene end by 2 bases; junction bases not matched to a gene: 8. Germline assignment: CDR1 MNHEY and CDR2 SMNVEV (reference sequence). The CDR3 DNA is TGTGCCAGCAGCCCCCGGGACTACTCCACAGATACGCAGTATTTT. Encoded protein: CASSPRDYSTDTQYF.

V is TRBV20-1 and J is TRBJ2-3; the D gene is possibly TRBD1 (6 bases). The ends were cut back, 3 bases at V and 1 base at J, with 11 bases in the middle. Germline CDR1 is DFQATT and CDR2 is SNEGSKA (reference sequence). The CDR3 is made up of 14 amino acids. CDR3 protein: CSARAAGGTDTQYF. The CDR3 DNA is TGCAGTGCTAGGGCGGCAGGGGGCACAGATACGCAGTATTTT.

This clonotype was observed a few times. The chain combines TRBV10-3 with TRBJ2-2; tentatively, D is TRBD2 (5 bases). V was trimmed by 0 bases and J by 6 bases, leaving 8 bases between them. Per the germline V gene, CDR1 is ENHRY and CDR2 is SYGVKD. The CDR3 consists of 14 residues. The CDR3 reads CAISESTGSGELFF. In DNA, the CDR3 is TGTGCCATCAGTGAGTCGACGGGGTCCGGGGAGCTGTTTTTT.

This clonotype was counted ten times or more. J is TRBJ2-5 and V is TRBV12-3 or TRBV12-4, with D unclear. The V gene lost 2 bases and the J gene lost 4 bases, with 8 bases spanning the gap. This CDR3 spans 13 amino acids. CDR3 amino acids: CASSLRLGETQYF. CDR3 sequence (DNA): TGTGCCAGCAGTTTAAGACTCGGAGAGACCCAGTACTTC.

This chain uses TRBV11-2 with TRBJ2-7; 13 nucleotides agree with TRBD2. This CDR3 is 18 amino acids long. The junction had 15 bases not matched to a gene; V was cut back by 4 bases and J by 6 bases. Per germline, CDR1 SGHAT and CDR2 FQNNGV. The CDR3 spells CASSSLQGLAGELGEQYF. The CDR3, as DNA: TGTGCCAGCAGCTCACTCCAAGGACTAGCGGGGGAGCTAGGCGAGCAGTACTTC.

The J gene is TRBJ1-2, the V gene TRBV7-9; 7 bases are a match to TRBD1. Germline assignment: CDR1 SEHNR and CDR2 FQNEAQ (reference sequence). J lost 7 bases, V lost 5 bases, and 7 bases had no gene match. The CDR3 runs to 13 residues. Here the CDR3 reads CASSPRQGLGYTF. DNA for the CDR3: TGTGCCAGCAGCCCGAGACAGGGCCTTGGCTACACCTTC.

This chain connects TRBV11-2 to TRBJ2-7; D ambiguous. Trimming left V 2 bases short and J 3 bases short, with 14 bases between. Germline lookup yields CDR1 SGHAT and CDR2 FQNNGV. This CDR3 has 15 residues. CDR3 nucleotide sequence: TGTGCCAGCAGCTTATCTTACGGTATCGACTACGAGCAGTACTTC. Protein sequence: CASSLSYGIDYEQYF. Looking up the rest from reference TRBV11-2 and TRBJ2-7 gives the full variable domain: EAGVAQSPRYKIIEKRQSVAFWCNPISGHATLYWYQQILGQGPKLLIQFQNNGVVDDSQLPKDRFSAERLKGVDSTLKIQPAKLEDSAVYLCASSLSYGIDYEQYFGPGTRLTVT.

This clonotype was counted between two and nine times. The rearrangement joins TRBV10-3 to TRBJ2-7, with no clear D. Trimming cost V 4 bases and J 6 bases, with 16 bases left between them. The CDR3 spans 14 residues. Germline loops: CDR1 ENHRY, CDR2 SYGVKD. The CDR3 spells CAISADVTSGEQYF. The CDR3 bases are TGTGCCATCAGTGCGGACGTCACATCGGGCGAGCAGTACTTC.

The chain combines TRBV7-2 with TRBJ2-5; D gene unclear. In germline, CDR1 is SGHTA, CDR2 FQGNSA. Trimming took off 3 bases at V and 0 bases at J, with 8 bases between the two ends. CDR3 length: 14 amino acids. Here the CDR3 DNA reads TGTGCCAGCAGCTTTTATTACAACCAAGAGACCCAGTACTTC. It encodes CASSFYYNQETQYF.

There are a few counts of this clonotype. The chain is built from TRBV5-1 and TRBJ2-6; D is uncertain. The CDR3 loop spans 16 amino acids. Germline V lookup: CDR1 SGHRS, CDR2 YFSETQ. Between the trimmed V and J ends, which lost 2 bases and 2 bases, there was a span of 11 bases. The CDR3 protein is CASSFQLRPGANVLTF. In DNA form, the CDR3 reads TGCGCCAGCAGCTTCCAGTTACGGCCTGGGGCCAACGTCCTGACTTTC.

This chain links TRBV6-1 with TRBJ2-3, with D perhaps TRBD1 or TRBD2 (5 bases each). The CDR3 covers 14 residues. Germline loops: CDR1 MNHNS, CDR2 SASEGT. V shed 8 bases and J shed 0 bases, with 12 bases lying between them. The CDR3 protein is CASGTTYSTDTQYF. The CDR3 nucleotides read TGTGCCAGCGGGACGACCTATAGCACAGATACGCAGTATTTT.

This clonotype was detected many times. The chain has TRBV4-3 and TRBJ1-4; tentatively, D is TRBD1 (5 bases). Trimming left V 0 bases short and J 7 bases short, with 12 bases between. This CDR3 spans 15 amino acids. Germline CDR1 reads LGHNA; CDR2 reads YSLEER. The CDR3 bases are TGCGCCAGCAGCCAAGACCAGGGCCTAGGTGAAAAACTGTTTTTT. Encoded protein: CASSQDQGLGEKLFF.

In its sample, this clonotype was seen a few times. The chain carries TRBV10-3 and TRBJ2-7; the match to TRBD1 covers 9 bases. CDR3 length equals 16 residues. The junction had 6 bases not matched to a gene; V was cut back by 0 bases and J by 3 bases. The germline gives CDR1 ENHRY, CDR2 SYGVKD. CDR3 nucleotides: TGTGCCATCAGTGAGTCAGCCGGGACAGGGTTCTACGAGCAGTACTTC. Its protein is CAISESAGTGFYEQYF.

V usage is TRBV9 and J usage is TRBJ2-1, with D unclear. V was shortened by 6 bases and J by 6 bases, with 13 bases between the two germline ends. Per germline, CDR1 SGDLS and CDR2 YYNGEE. The CDR3 runs 13 residues. In nucleotides, the CDR3 is TGTGCCAGCAACCTTATGACGGGCAATGAGCAGTTCTTC. It encodes CASNLMTGNEQFF.

This clonotype was seen a single time. CDR3 in DNA: TGTGCCATCAGTGGCGGGAGGAACACAGATACGCAGTATTTT. This translates into CAISGGRNTDTQYF. J is TRBJ2-3 and V is TRBV10-3; 8 bases map to TRBD2. The CDR3 length is 14 residues. Germline CDR1 ENHRY, CDR2 SYGVKD. V lost 4 bases, J lost 2 bases, and 2 bases stayed unmatched.

This clonotype was detected a few times. The chain is built from TRBV6-1 and TRBJ2-7; perhaps TRBD1 as D (7 bases). Per the germline V gene, CDR1 is MNHNS and CDR2 is SASEGT. Deletions cut 4 bases from V and 3 bases from J, with 31 bases between. The CDR3 has 20 residues. In DNA, the CDR3 is TGTGCCAGCAGTGGATCAGGGGGGAGCAGAATAGAGAGAGCCATCTACGAGCAGTACTTC. It is translated as CASSGSGGSRIERAIYEQYF.

This clonotype was seen a few times. J is TRBJ2-4 and V is TRBV3-1, with D tentatively TRBD2 (5 bases). V was trimmed by 3 bases and J by 6 bases, leaving 12 bases between them. From germline, CDR1 is LGHDT and CDR2 YNNKEL (reference sequence). CDR3 length: 14 residues. The CDR3 reads CASSHRAGGNIQYF. The CDR3 DNA sequence: TGTGCCAGCAGCCACCGGGCCGGAGGAAACATTCAGTACTTC. Combining the CDR3 with reference TRBV3-1 and TRBJ2-4 gives the whole variable domain DTAVSQTPKYLVTQMGNDKSIKCEQNLGHDTMYWYKQDSKKFLKIMFSYNNKELIINETVPNRFSPKSPDKAHLNLHINSLELGDSAVYFCASSHRAGGNIQYFGAGTRLSVL.

The chain carries TRBV20-1 and TRBJ2-7, with TRBD1 identical over 9 bases. The CDR3 is 13 amino acids. CDR1 is DFQATT, CDR2 SNEGSKA, per germline (reference sequence). The CDR3 spells CSTDRGNSYEQYF. The CDR3 DNA follows: TGCAGCACTGACAGGGGGAACTCCTACGAGCAGTACTTC.

This clonotype came up a few times. The J gene is TRBJ2-1, the V gene TRBV29-1; no reliable D call. The ends were cut back, 5 bases at V and 7 bases at J, with 6 bases in the middle. CDR3 length: 10 amino acids. In germline, CDR1 is SQVTM, CDR2 ANQGSEA. The CDR3 loop is CSVSLNEQFF. DNA for the CDR3: TGCAGCGTTAGTCTGAATGAGCAGTTCTTC.

The chain combines TRBV15 with TRBJ2-3; perhaps TRBD2 as D (6 bases). CDR3 length: 17 amino acids. Between the trimmed V and J ends, which lost 0 bases and 6 bases, there was a span of 19 bases. CDR1 is LNHNV and CDR2 is YYDKDF in the germline V gene (reference sequence). CDR3 protein: CATSRDRGTEMLDTQYF. DNA of the CDR3: TGTGCCACCAGCAGAGATCGGGGGACTGAGATGTTGGATACGCAGTATTTT.

This clonotype was detected only a few times. The chain is built from TRBV28 and TRBJ2-4; tentative D call: TRBD1 (6 bases). This CDR3 is 12 amino acids long. The V end was cut by 4 bases, the J end by 14 bases, with 15 bases between. Germline V gene lookup returns CDR1 MDHEN and CDR2 SYDVKM. The DNA of the CDR3 is TGTGCCAGCAGTTCAGGGACACTCAGGGAGTACTTC. The encoded protein is CASSSGTLREYF.

This chain uses TRBV5-6 with TRBJ2-7; 7 bases are a match to TRBD2. Trimming removed 3 bases from V and 2 bases from J; junction bases left unmatched: 8. Germline CDR1 SGHDT, CDR2 YYEEEE. CDR3 length: 15 amino acids. Written as DNA, the CDR3 is TGTGCCAGCAGCTCGCAGACTAGCCGGGCCTACGAGCAGTACTTC. This encodes CASSSQTSRAYEQYF.

V usage is TRBV2 and J usage is TRBJ2-5; TRBD2 is a possible D gene (5 bases). Germline V lookup: CDR1 SNHLY, CDR2 FYNNEI. Trimming removed 7 bases at V and 7 bases at J, with 16 bases between. The CDR3 is 13 amino acids. CDR3 sequence reads: CASIRTSRGTQYF. The CDR3 DNA is TGTGCCAGCATTCGGACTTCACGTGGGACCCAGTACTTC.

This chain connects TRBV5-1 to TRBJ2-1; perhaps D is TRBD1 or TRBD2 (5 bases each). The CDR3 is 15 amino acids. Germline V lookup: CDR1 SGHRS, CDR2 YFSETQ. The V and J ends lost 0 bases and 5 bases respectively, with 12 bases between them. The CDR3 reads CASSLAPGRNNEQFF. CDR3 in DNA: TGCGCCAGCAGCTTGGCACCGGGACGGAACAATGAGCAGTTCTTC.